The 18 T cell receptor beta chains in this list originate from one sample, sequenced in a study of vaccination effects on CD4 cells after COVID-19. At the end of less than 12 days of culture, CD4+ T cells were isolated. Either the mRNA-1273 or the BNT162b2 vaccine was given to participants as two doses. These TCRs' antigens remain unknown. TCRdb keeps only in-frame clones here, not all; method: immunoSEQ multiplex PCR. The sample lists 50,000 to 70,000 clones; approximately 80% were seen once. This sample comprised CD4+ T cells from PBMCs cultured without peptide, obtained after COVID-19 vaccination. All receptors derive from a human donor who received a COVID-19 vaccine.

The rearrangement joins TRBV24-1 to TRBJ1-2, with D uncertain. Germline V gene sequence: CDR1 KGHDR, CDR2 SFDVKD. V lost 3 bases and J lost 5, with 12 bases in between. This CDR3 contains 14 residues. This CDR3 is CATSDPRLPYGYTF. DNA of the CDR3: TGTGCCACCAGTGATCCCCGACTACCGTATGGCTACACCTTC.

In nucleotides, the CDR3 is TGCGCCAGCAGCTTGGGGAGACAAGGGGAGACCCAGTACTTC. It translates to CASSLGRQGETQYF. This sequence joins TRBV5-1 and TRBJ2-5; no firm D call. Trimming shortened V by 0 bases and J by 5 bases, and 11 bases separated the two germline ends. Germline loops: CDR1 SGHRS, CDR2 YFSETQ. This CDR3 is 14 amino acids long.

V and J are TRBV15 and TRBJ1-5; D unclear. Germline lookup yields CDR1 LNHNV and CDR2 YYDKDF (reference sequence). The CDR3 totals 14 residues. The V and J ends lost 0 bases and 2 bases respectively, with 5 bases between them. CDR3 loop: CATSREAGNQPQHF. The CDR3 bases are TGTGCCACCAGCAGAGAGGCTGGCAATCAGCCCCAGCATTTT.

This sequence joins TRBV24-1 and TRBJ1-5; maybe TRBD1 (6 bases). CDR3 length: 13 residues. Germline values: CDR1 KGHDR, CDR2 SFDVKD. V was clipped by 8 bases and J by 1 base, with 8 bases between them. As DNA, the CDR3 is TGTGCCACCATTACAGGGAGCAATCAGCCCCAGCATTTT. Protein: CATITGSNQPQHF.

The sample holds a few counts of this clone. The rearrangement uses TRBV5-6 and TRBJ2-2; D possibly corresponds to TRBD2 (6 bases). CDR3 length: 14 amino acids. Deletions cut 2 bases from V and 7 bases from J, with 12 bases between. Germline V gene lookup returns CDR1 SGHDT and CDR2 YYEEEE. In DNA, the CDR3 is TGTGCCAGCAGCTTTTACGGGGAGGTCGGGGAGCTGTTTTTT. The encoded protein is CASSFYGEVGELFF.

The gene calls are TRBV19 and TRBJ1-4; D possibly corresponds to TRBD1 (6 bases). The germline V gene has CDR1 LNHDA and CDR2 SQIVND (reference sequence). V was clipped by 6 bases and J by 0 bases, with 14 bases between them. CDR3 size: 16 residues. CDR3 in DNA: TGTGCCAGTAGCAAGATAAGGGGGGCAACTAATGAAAAACTGTTTTTT. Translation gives CASSKIRGATNEKLFF.

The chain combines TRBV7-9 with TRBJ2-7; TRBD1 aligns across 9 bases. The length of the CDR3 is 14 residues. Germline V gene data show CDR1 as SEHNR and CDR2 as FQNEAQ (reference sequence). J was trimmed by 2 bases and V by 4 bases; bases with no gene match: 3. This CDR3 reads CASSYYRGPYEQYV. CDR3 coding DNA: TGTGCCAGCAGCTACTACAGGGGGCCCTACGAGCAGTACGTC.

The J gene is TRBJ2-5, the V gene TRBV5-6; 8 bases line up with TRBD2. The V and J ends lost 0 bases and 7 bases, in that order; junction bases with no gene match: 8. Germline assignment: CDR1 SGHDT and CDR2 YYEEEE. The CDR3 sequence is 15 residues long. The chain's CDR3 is CASSLVRGDLRTQYF. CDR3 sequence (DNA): TGTGCCAGCAGCTTGGTGCGGGGGGACTTGAGGACCCAGTACTTC.

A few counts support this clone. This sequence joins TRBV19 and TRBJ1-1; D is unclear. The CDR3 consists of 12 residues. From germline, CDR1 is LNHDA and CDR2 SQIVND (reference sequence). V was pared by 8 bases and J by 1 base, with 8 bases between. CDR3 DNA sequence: TGTGCCAGTCGGACGGCGAACACTGAAGCTTTCTTT. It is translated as CASRTANTEAFF.

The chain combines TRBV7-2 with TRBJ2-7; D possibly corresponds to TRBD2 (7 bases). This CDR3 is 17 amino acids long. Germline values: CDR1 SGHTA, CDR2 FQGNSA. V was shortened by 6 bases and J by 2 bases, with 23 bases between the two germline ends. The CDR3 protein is CASRPDYREGGPYEQYV. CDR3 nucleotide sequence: TGTGCCAGCAGACCAGATTACAGGGAGGGGGGCCCCTACGAGCAGTACGTC.

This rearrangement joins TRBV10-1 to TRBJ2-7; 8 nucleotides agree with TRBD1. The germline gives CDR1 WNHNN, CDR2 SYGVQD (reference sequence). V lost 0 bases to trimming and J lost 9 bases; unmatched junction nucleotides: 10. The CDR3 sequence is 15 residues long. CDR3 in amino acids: CASSESLQGVLWQYV. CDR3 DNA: TGCGCCAGCAGTGAGTCGCTACAGGGGGTACTGTGGCAGTACGTC.

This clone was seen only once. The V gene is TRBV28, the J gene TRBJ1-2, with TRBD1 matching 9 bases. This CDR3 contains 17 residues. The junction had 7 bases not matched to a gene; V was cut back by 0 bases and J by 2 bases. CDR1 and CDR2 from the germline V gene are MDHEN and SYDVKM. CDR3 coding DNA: TGTGCCAGCAGTTTATGGGGTGGGGGACAGGGAAACTATGGCTACACCTTC. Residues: CASSLWGGGQGNYGYTF.

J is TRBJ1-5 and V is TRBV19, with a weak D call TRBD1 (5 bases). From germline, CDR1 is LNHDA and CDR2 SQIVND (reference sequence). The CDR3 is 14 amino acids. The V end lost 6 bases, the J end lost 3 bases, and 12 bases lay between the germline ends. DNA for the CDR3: TGTGCCAGTAGGGAGGGACGGTTCAATCAGCCCCAGCATTTT. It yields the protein CASREGRFNQPQHF.

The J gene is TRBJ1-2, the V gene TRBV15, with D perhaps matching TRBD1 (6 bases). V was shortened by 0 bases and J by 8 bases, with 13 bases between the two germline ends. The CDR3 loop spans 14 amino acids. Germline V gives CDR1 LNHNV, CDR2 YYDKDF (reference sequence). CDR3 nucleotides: TGTGCCACCAGCAGAGATCTAACAGGGTCAGGCTACACCTTC. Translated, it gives CATSRDLTGSGYTF. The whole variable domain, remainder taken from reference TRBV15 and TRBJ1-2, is DAMVIQNPRYQVTQFGKPVTLSCSQTLNHNVMYWYQQKSSQAPKLLFHYYDKDFNNEADTPDNFQSRRPNTSFCFLDIRSPGLGDTAMYLCATSRDLTGSGYTFGSGTRLTVV.

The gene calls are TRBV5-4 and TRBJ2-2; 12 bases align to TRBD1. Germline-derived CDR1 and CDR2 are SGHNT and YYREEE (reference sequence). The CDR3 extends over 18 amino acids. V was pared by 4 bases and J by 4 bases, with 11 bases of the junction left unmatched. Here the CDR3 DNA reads TGTGCCAGCAGCCCGGATGGGGGGACAGGGGGCACCACCGGGGAGCTGTTTTTT. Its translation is CASSPDGGTGGTTGELFF.

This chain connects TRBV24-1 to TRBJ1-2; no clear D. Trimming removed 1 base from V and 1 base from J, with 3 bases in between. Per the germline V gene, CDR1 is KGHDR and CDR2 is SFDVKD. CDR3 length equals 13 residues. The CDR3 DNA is TGTGCCACCAGTGATTTCAGTAACTATGGCTACACCTTC. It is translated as CATSDFSNYGYTF.

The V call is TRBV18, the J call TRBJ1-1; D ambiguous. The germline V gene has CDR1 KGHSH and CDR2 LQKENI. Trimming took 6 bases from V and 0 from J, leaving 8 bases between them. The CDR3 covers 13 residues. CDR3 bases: TGTGCCAGCTCCCGGGTCGTGAACACTGAAGCTTTCTTT. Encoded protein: CASSRVVNTEAFF.

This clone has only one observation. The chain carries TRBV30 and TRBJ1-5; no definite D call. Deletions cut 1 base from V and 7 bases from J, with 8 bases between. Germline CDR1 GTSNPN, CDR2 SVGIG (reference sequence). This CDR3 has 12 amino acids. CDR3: CAWSEGDQPQHF. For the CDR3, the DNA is TGTGCCTGGAGTGAGGGAGACCAGCCCCAGCATTTT.